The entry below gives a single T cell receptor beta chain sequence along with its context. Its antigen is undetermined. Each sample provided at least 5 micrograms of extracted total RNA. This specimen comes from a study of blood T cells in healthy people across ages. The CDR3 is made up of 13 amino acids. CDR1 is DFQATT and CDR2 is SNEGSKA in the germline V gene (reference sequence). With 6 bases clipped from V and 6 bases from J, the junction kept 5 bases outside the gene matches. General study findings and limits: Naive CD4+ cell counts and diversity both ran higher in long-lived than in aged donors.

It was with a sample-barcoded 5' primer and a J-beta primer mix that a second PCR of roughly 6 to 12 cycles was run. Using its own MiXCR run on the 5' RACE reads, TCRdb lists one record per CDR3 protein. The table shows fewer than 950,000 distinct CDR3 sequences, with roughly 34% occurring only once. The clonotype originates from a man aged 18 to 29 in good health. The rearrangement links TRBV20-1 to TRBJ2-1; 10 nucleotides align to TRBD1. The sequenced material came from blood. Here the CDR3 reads CSARQGASNEQFF. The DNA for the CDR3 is TGCAGTGCACGACAGGGGGCGAGCAATGAGCAGTTCTTC.